This T cell receptor beta chain emerged from a study of cytomegalovirus exposure and HLA in healthy donors. Whole-study context: Assignment to the Caucasian-associated ancestry cluster applied to around four fifths of the approximately 400 genotyped donors.

In germline, CDR1 is GTSNPN, CDR2 SVGIG (reference sequence). This CDR3 comprises 16 residues. The J segment lost 10 bases and the V segment lost 2 bases, leaving 13 bases of the junction unmatched. Regarding this clone: The antigen is unknown.

Amplification used 60 Vbeta primers and 13 Jbeta primers. The method was immunoSEQ multiplex PCR; TCRdb's version includes in-frame clones alone and lacks a portion of them. Of 120,000 or so clones in the sample, roughly 10% were seen once. Study findings and constraints: In a later analysis, a missense DCLRE1C variant was linked to TCR beta V- and J-gene trimming. Among the most significant clusters, several appeared linked to common viral pathogens in a later analysis.

This sequence joins TRBV30 and TRBJ1-6, with TRBD1 matching over 8 bases. The sample taken for sequencing was PBMCs. The sequence came from a young woman in good health and CMV-seropositive. The CDR3 is CAWSSSRTGRGSPLHF. The CDR3 nucleotides read TGTGCCTGGAGTTCTTCTCGGACAGGGCGGGGGTCACCCCTCCACTTT.